Each of the 17 T cell receptor beta chains below was sequenced from the same sample in a study of CD8+ T cells in alopecia areata. RNA, once extracted, was reverse transcribed into cDNA for use as the sequencing template. Some clones are missing from TCRdb's copy, which holds only in-frame ones; the method was immunoSEQ multiplex PCR. The profile shows over 150,000 clones, about 60% of them singletons. Treatment noted: oral pan-JAK inhibitor, 5-10 mg twice daily. Sequences were derived from CD4+ T cells sorted from blood, sampled at week 4, from a patient treated with tofacitinib. The source is a human donor with alopecia areata.

This chain links TRBV23-1 with TRBJ1-1, with D tentatively TRBD1 (5 bases). TRBV23-1 is treated as an ORF (open reading frame) with a function not yet certain. The CDR3 contains 16 residues. Trimming took 2 bases from V and 10 from J, leaving 23 bases between them. The DNA for the CDR3 is TGCGCCAGCAGTCAACGTGGCGTCAGGGAAACTCAAATAGCTTTCTTT. Its translation: CASSQRGVRETQIAFF.

The chain has TRBV1 and TRBJ2-4; the table's D call of TRBD2 was not tested on the DNA. TRBV1 is described as a pseudogene. This CDR3 region has 19 residues. The CDR3 bases are TGCACCAGCAGCCAAGATGCCGGGACGGACTACGGGGGCAAAAACATTCAGTACTTC. Translating it yields CTSSQDAGTDYGGKNIQYF.

The gene calls are TRBV7-9 and TRBJ2-1, with 10 bases lining up with TRBD2. With V trimmed by 4 bases and J by 2 bases, 5 bases remained unmatched. CDR1 SEHNR and CDR2 FQNEAQ come from the germline V gene (reference sequence). CDR3 length: 16 residues. The CDR3 DNA follows: TGTGCCAGCAGCTCCCGGACTAGCGGTACCTACAATGAGCAGTTCTTC. This codes for CASSSRTSGTYNEQFF. The full variable domain, completed using reference TRBV7-9 and TRBJ2-1, is DTGVSQNPRHKITKRGQNVTFRCDPISEHNRLYWYRQTLGQGPEFLTYFQNEAQLEKSRLLSDRFSAERPKGSFSTLEIQRTEQGDSAMYLCASSSRTSGTYNEQFFGPGTRLTVL.

V and J are TRBV29-1 and TRBJ1-1; a possible D gene is TRBD1 (6 bases). V gave up 3 bases and J gave up 7 bases, with 12 bases separating them. The CDR3 spans 12 residues. CDR1 SQVTM and CDR2 ANQGSEA come from the germline V gene. CDR3 DNA sequence: TGCAGCGTTGAGATTGGGACACTTGAAGCTTTCTTT. Translated, it gives CSVEIGTLEAFF.

This clone was seen many times. This chain links TRBV5-6 with TRBJ1-1; no clear D gene. The CDR3 length is 15 residues. The V gene lost 0 bases and the J gene lost 3 bases, with 12 bases spanning the gap. Germline V gives CDR1 SGHDT, CDR2 YYEEEE. This chain's CDR3 is CASSLVADWDTEAFF. CDR3 DNA sequence: TGTGCCAGCAGCTTGGTGGCGGATTGGGACACTGAAGCTTTCTTT.

The V call is TRBV29-1, the J call TRBJ2-1; D may be TRBD1 (5 bases). V dropped 2 bases and J dropped 6 bases, with 17 bases sitting between them. CDR3 size: 15 residues. Per germline, CDR1 SQVTM and CDR2 ANQGSEA. This CDR3 is CSVEYVASQGNEQFF. The CDR3 DNA reads as TGCAGCGTTGAATACGTGGCTTCTCAGGGCAATGAGCAGTTCTTC.

This clone has just a few counts. The chain joins TRBV4-3 to TRBJ1-1, with a possible D match to TRBD1 (6 bases). This CDR3 has 14 amino acids. Trimming removed 0 bases at V and 11 bases at J, with 16 bases between. Germline CDR1 and CDR2: LGHNA and YSLEER. DNA of the CDR3: TGCGCCAGCAGCCAAGATGGGGGGGCCCCGGTGGCTTTCTTT. This encodes CASSQDGGAPVAFF.

Concerning this clone itself: Other nucleotide sequences in the sample specify the same CDR3. The gene calls are TRBV5-1 and TRBJ1-1, with 7 positions matching TRBD1. Germline V gives CDR1 SGHRS, CDR2 YFSETQ. This CDR3 is built from 13 residues. The junction had 4 bases not matched to a gene; V was cut back by 0 bases and J by 8 bases. The CDR3 DNA is TGCGCCAGCAGCTTGGACAGGGGAACCGAAGCTTTCTTT. This translates into CASSLDRGTEAFF.

This clone came up a few times. Other DNA sequences in this specimen translate into the identical CDR3. The V and J genes are TRBV29-1 and TRBJ2-5; D is undetermined. The CDR3 totals 10 residues. Germline V lookup: CDR1 SQVTM, CDR2 ANQGSEA. The V end was cut by 3 bases, the J end by 3 bases, with 2 bases between. The CDR3 DNA reads TGCAGCGTTGAGGAAGAGACCCAGTACTTC. This codes for CSVEEETQYF. The variable domain in full, with the rest retrieved from reference TRBV29-1 and TRBJ2-5, is SAVISQKPSRDICQRGTSLTIQCQVDSQVTMMFWYRQQPGQSLTLIATANQGSEATYESGFVIDKFPISRPNLTFSTLTVSNMSPEDSSIYLCSVEEETQYFGPGTRLLVL.

The gene calls are TRBV29-1 and TRBJ1-5; D is perhaps TRBD1 (5 bases). The germline CDR1 and CDR2 sequences are SQVTM and ANQGSEA. Trimming took 1 base from V and 6 from J, leaving 10 bases between them. This CDR3 is built from 13 residues. The CDR3 spells CSVEGQGGQPQHF. Written as DNA, the CDR3 is TGCAGCGTTGAAGGCCAGGGTGGTCAGCCCCAGCATTTT.

This clone turned up a few times. This rearrangement joins TRBV29-1 to TRBJ1-2, with D perhaps TRBD1 (5 bases). This CDR3 is 15 amino acids long. Trimming cost V 4 bases and J 4 bases, with 19 bases left between them. Per germline, CDR1 SQVTM and CDR2 ANQGSEA. CDR3 DNA sequence: TGCAGCGTTGGTGCCGGGGAGGATGGGGGCTATGGCTACACCTTC. Its translation is CSVGAGEDGGYGYTF. The variable domain in full, completed from reference TRBV29-1 and TRBJ1-2, reads SAVISQKPSRDICQRGTSLTIQCQVDSQVTMMFWYRQQPGQSLTLIATANQGSEATYESGFVIDKFPISRPNLTFSTLTVSNMSPEDSSIYLCSVGAGEDGGYGYTFGSGTRLTVV.

The chain combines TRBV28 with TRBJ2-6, with no clear D. Germline-derived CDR1 and CDR2 are MDHEN and SYDVKM. Trimming took off 4 bases at V and 3 bases at J, with 16 bases between the two ends. The CDR3 runs to 17 residues. The CDR3 DNA is TGTGCCAGCAGTTCCCCTCACCCGACGGATGGGGCCAACGTCCTGACTTTC. It yields the protein CASSSPHPTDGANVLTF.

This clone was picked up one time. The rearrangement links TRBV5-4 to TRBJ2-2, with no clear D. In germline, CDR1 is SGHNT, CDR2 YYREEE (reference sequence). Trimming left V 4 bases short and J 2 bases short, with 12 bases between. The CDR3 runs to 15 residues. The CDR3 nucleotides read TGTGCCAGCAGCCCGACGAACATAAACACCGGGGAGCTGTTTTTT. This codes for CASSPTNINTGELFF.

This clone was detected a few times. The CDR3 here is CSHNPGTATEAFF. The CDR3 coding sequence is TGCAGCCATAATCCCGGGACAGCCACTGAAGCTTTCTTT. The V call is TRBV29-1, the J call TRBJ1-1, with 7 bases lining up with TRBD1. In germline, CDR1 is SQVTM, CDR2 ANQGSEA. The CDR3 contains 13 residues. J was trimmed by 4 bases and V by 8 bases; bases with no gene match: 10.

The chain is built from TRBV4-3 and TRBJ2-6; 11 bases are shared with TRBD2. V trimming: 0 bases; J trimming: 4 bases; junction bases outside the gene matches: 8. This CDR3 region has 19 residues. CDR1 and CDR2 from the germline V gene are LGHNA and YSLEER. Written as DNA, the CDR3 is TGCGCCAGCAGCCAAGAAATAGCGGGAGGGCCCTCCGGGGCCAACGTCCTGACTTTC. This translates into CASSQEIAGGPSGANVLTF.

This clone appeared once. This chain connects TRBV7-9 to TRBJ2-7; perhaps TRBD1 as D (5 bases). Per germline, CDR1 SEHNR and CDR2 FQNEAQ (reference sequence). The CDR3 contains 12 residues. The germline V and J ends were trimmed by 5 bases and 2 bases, with 7 bases remaining between them. CDR3 protein: CASSQGTYEQYF. CDR3 DNA: TGTGCCAGCAGCCAGGGCACCTACGAGCAGTACTTC.

For this clone: Because the CDR3's place on the DNA is in doubt, the DNA is left out and the CDR3 is given as listed by TCRdb. This chain links TRBV28 with TRBJ1-2; TRBD1 is the table's D call, not checked against the DNA. The CDR3 contains 15 residues when both ends are counted. Germline V CDR1 and CDR2: MDHEN, SYDVKM. The CDR3 region is CASSSSGQGDGGYTF.